This T cell receptor (beta chain) was captured by sequencing in a study of response to subunit inactivated influenza vaccine. Findings and caveats of the study: After each seasonal influenza vaccination, few new T cells are recruited, the authors suggested.

For this clonotype: Its matching antigen is unknown.

TCRdb re-analysed the RT-PCR reads in MiXCR, keeping a single row per CDR3 protein. The table has more than 700,000 distinct CDR3 sequences, around 20% seen once. CDR1 and CDR2 (germline): MDHEN, SYDVKM. The length of the CDR3 is 16 residues. Germline trimming cut 4 bases from V and 2 bases from J; bases unmatched to any gene: 11. The chain joins TRBV28 to TRBJ2-7; TRBD2 matches 7 bases. The receptor comes from a man aged 50 to 60 who received an inactivated influenza vaccine. Here the sequenced sample was PBMCs from blood, taken roughly 5 days after vaccination. CDR3 protein: CASSSGGGSFTYEQYF. The CDR3 DNA reads TGTGCCAGCAGTTCGGGAGGCGGGAGCTTCACCTACGAGCAGTACTTC.